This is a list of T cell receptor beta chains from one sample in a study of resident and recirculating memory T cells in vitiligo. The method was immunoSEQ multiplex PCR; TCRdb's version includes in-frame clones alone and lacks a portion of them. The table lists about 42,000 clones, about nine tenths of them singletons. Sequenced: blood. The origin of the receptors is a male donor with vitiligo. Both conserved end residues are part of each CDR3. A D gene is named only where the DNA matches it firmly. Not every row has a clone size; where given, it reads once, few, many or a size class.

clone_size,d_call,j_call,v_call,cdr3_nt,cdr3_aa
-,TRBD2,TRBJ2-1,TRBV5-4,TGTGCCAGCAGCTTGGGGGCTAGCGGGGGGTCCTATGAGCAGTTCTTC,CASSLGASGGSYEQFF
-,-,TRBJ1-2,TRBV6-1,TGTGCCAGCAGTGAATTAGCTAACTATGGCTACACCTTC,CASSELANYGYTF
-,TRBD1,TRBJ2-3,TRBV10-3,TGTGCCATCAGCGACGGACAGGGGGGATCCATTCGGGGGCAGTATTTT,CAISDGQGGSIRGQYF
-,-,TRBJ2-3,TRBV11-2,TGTGCCAGCAGCTTATGGAGCCCCCCCACGCAGTATTTT,CASSLWSPPTQYF
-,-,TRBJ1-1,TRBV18,TGTGCCAGCTCGCCCGGGATAAGGAACACTGAAGCTTTCTTT,CASSPGIRNTEAFF
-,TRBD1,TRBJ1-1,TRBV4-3,TGCGCCAGCAGCCCAACAAGTACGATAACCGGGACAGGGATGCGGGCTTTCTTT,CASSPTSTITGTGMRAFF
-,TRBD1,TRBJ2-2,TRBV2,TGTGCCAGCAGTGTCGGACAGGGAACCGGGGAGCTGTTTTTT,CASSVGQGTGELFF
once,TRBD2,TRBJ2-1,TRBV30,TGTGCCTGGAATTTAGGTAGCGGGGTGTACAATGAGCAGTTCTTC,CAWNLGSGVYNEQFF
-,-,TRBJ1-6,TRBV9,TGTGCCAGCAATACAGAGAGCTCCTATAATTCACCCCTCCACTTT,CASNTESSYNSPLHF
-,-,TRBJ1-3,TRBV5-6,TGTGCCAGCAGCTTGGGGGTCCTCGGGAGAAACACCATATATTTT,CASSLGVLGRNTIYF
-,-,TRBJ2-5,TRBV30,TGTGCCCCGGGGGGCCGAGGAGAGACCCAGTACTTC,CAPGGRGETQYF
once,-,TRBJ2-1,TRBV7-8,TGTGCCAGCAGCTTAAGGGGGGGGGAGGCCTACAATGAGCAGTTCTTC,CASSLRGGEAYNEQFF
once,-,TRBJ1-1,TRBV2,TGTGCCAGCAGTCTAGGATCTAACACTGAAGCTTTCTTT,CASSLGSNTEAFF
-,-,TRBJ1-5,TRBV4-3,TGCGCCAGCAGCCAAGATGCGTATCAGCCCCAGCATTTT,CASSQDAYQPQHF
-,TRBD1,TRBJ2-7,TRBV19,TGTGCCAGTGGGGACAGGTCAGGATCCTACGAGCAGTACTTC,CASGDRSGSYEQYF
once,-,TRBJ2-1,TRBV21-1,TGTGCCAGCAGCATAAGGACAGGGCTCGAGCAGTTCTTC,CASSIRTGLEQFF
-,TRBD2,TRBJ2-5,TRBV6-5,TGTGCCAGCAGTGGTGCCAGCGGGGGGGCAGAGACCCAGTACTTC,CASSGASGGAETQYF
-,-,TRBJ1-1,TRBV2,TGTGCCAGCAGTGGGTACGGGAAAGAAGCTTTCTTT,CASSGYGKEAFF
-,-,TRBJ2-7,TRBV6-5,TGTGCCAGCAGTTACTCCTCAGCGTTCTCCTACGAGCAGTACTTC,CASSYSSAFSYEQYF
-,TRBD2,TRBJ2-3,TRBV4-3,TGCGCCAGCAGCCAAGTGGGCGCGGGGGGCCGGGATACGCAGTATTTT,CASSQVGAGGRDTQYF
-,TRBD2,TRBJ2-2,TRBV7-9,TGTGCTTTAGGGAGGGACACCGGGGAGCTGTTTTTT,CALGRDTGELFF
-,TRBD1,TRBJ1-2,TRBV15,TGTGCCACCAGCGAGGTAGGGGGCGCGGGAGGCTACACCTTC,CATSEVGGAGGYTF
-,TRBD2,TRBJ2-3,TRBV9,TGTGCCAGCAGCAGGACTAGCGGGGGGGGGACTAGCACAGATACGCAGTATTTT,CASSRTSGGGTSTDTQYF
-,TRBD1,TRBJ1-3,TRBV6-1,TGTGCCAGCAGTGAACTCCGGGACAGGGGGGCAAACACCATATATTTT,CASSELRDRGANTIYF
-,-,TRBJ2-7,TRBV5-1,TGCGCCAGCAAACCCGACAGTGGCTACGAGCAGTACTTC,CASKPDSGYEQYF
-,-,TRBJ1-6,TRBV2,TGTGCCAGCAGTGAGACTTTCGGGATTTATAATTCACCCCTCCACTTT,CASSETFGIYNSPLHF
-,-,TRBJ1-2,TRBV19,TGTGCCAGTAGTATAGGTAACTGGGGAGATGGCTACACCTTC,CASSIGNWGDGYTF
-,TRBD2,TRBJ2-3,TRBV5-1,TGCGCCAGCAGCGTGGGACTAGCGGGGAGGACAGATACGCAGTATTTT,CASSVGLAGRTDTQYF
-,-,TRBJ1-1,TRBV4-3,TGCGCCAGCAGCCGGGCGTCGGGGGGCGGCACTGAAGCTTTCTTT,CASSRASGGGTEAFF
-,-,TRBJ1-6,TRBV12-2,TGTGCAAGTCGCGACAGCCTCTATAATTCACCCCTCCACTTT,CASRDSLYNSPLHF
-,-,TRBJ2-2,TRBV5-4,TGTGCCAGCAGCTTGGTCCAGGGGCCCGGGGAGCTGTTTTTT,CASSLVQGPGELFF
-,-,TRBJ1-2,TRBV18,TGTGCCAGCTCACCGGGTCAGGCCCACTATGGCTACACCTTC,CASSPGQAHYGYTF
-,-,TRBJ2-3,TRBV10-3,TGTGCCATCAACAGGGTACGCACAGATACGCAGTATTTT,CAINRVRTDTQYF
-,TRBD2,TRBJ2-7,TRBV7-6,TGTGCCAGCAGCTTAGCGACAACTAGCGGGGGGTCCTACGAGCAGTACTTC,CASSLATTSGGSYEQYF
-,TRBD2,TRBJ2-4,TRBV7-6,TGTGCCAGCGCGGGGGGAGTCAAAAACATTCAGTACTTC,CASAGGVKNIQYF
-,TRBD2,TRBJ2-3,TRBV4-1,TGCGCCAGCAGAGTGGGCGGGGGGAGCACAGATACGCAGTATTTT,CASRVGGGSTDTQYF
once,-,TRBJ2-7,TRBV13,TGTGCCAGCAGTGGTCTAGAGGCTGTCTACGAACAGTACTTC,CASSGLEAVYEQYF
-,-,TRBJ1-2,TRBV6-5,TGTGCCAGCACCCCAGCGTCGGGGGACCCTGGCTACACCTTC,CASTPASGDPGYTF
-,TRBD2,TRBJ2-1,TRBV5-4,TGTGCCAGCAGCTTCTCTCTAGCGGGGGACTACAATGAGCAGTTCTTC,CASSFSLAGDYNEQFF
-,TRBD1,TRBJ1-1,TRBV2,TGTGCCAGCAGGACTCAGGGGGCGAACACTGAAGCTTTCTTT,CASRTQGANTEAFF